The rows below give T cell receptor beta chains drawn from one sample of a study of shared clonotypes between healthy human individuals. The method was immunoSEQ multiplex PCR; TCRdb's version includes in-frame clones alone and lacks a portion of them. The table includes about 660,000 clones, about 74% detected once. Source material: memory CD4+ T cells sorted from blood. The receptors originated from a woman younger than 45 in good health. CDR3s include the opening cysteine and the closing phenylalanine or tryptophan. Each record gives: V gene, CDR3 length, clone size, D gene, J gene, CDR3 protein, CDR3 DNA. D genes are given only for firm matches. A row's size may be missing; if present it is once, few, many or a size class.

v_call: TRBV28; cdr3_length: 14; clone_size: NA; d_call: NA; j_call: TRBJ2-2; cdr3_aa: CASTLHPNTGELFF; cdr3_nt: TGTGCCAGCACACTACACCCGAACACCGGGGAGCTGTTTTTT
v_call: TRBV19; cdr3_length: 14; clone_size: NA; d_call: NA; j_call: TRBJ2-2; cdr3_aa: CASSLSPVTGELFF; cdr3_nt: TGTGCCAGTAGTCTCTCGCCGGTCACCGGGGAGCTGTTTTTT
v_call: TRBV6-6; cdr3_length: 15; clone_size: NA; d_call: NA; j_call: TRBJ1-3; cdr3_aa: CASSLQTYSGNTIYF; cdr3_nt: TGTGCCAGCAGTCTACAAACCTACTCTGGAAACACCATATATTTT
v_call: TRBV5-1; cdr3_length: 12; clone_size: NA; d_call: NA; j_call: TRBJ2-5; cdr3_aa: CASSLAQETQYF; cdr3_nt: TGCGCCAGCAGCTTGGCTCAAGAGACCCAGTACTTC
v_call: TRBV20-1; cdr3_length: 11; clone_size: once; d_call: NA; j_call: TRBJ2-5; cdr3_aa: CSATGAEAQYF; cdr3_nt: TGCAGTGCTACCGGGGCGGAGGCCCAGTACTTC
v_call: TRBV27; cdr3_length: 15; clone_size: NA; d_call: TRBD2; j_call: TRBJ2-2; cdr3_aa: CASSRTSGYTGELFF; cdr3_nt: TGTGCCAGCAGTCGGACTAGCGGTTACACCGGGGAGCTGTTTTTT
v_call: TRBV27; cdr3_length: 15; clone_size: NA; d_call: NA; j_call: TRBJ1-1; cdr3_aa: CASSPRWAGFSEAFF; cdr3_nt: TGTGCCAGCAGTCCAAGGTGGGCAGGGTTTTCTGAAGCTTTCTTT
v_call: TRBV7-9; cdr3_length: 15; clone_size: NA; d_call: NA; j_call: TRBJ2-7; cdr3_aa: CASSFDGAPAYEQYF; cdr3_nt: TGTGCCAGCAGCTTCGACGGGGCCCCCGCCTACGAGCAGTACTTC
v_call: TRBV19; cdr3_length: 17; clone_size: NA; d_call: TRBD2; j_call: TRBJ2-7; cdr3_aa: CASSPRLAGRAPYEQYF; cdr3_nt: TGTGCCAGTAGTCCCCGTCTAGCGGGAAGAGCCCCGTACGAGCAGTACTTC
v_call: TRBV27; cdr3_length: 17; clone_size: few; d_call: NA; j_call: TRBJ1-2; cdr3_aa: CASSFRADPTSVGGYTF; cdr3_nt: TGTGCCAGCAGTTTTCGGGCAGACCCAACTTCGGTCGGTGGCTACACCTTC
v_call: TRBV6-1; cdr3_length: 14; clone_size: NA; d_call: TRBD2; j_call: TRBJ2-3; cdr3_aa: CASRYGGGGDTQYF; cdr3_nt: TGTGCCAGCCGATATGGGGGGGGAGGAGATACGCAGTATTTT
v_call: TRBV7-9; cdr3_length: 14; clone_size: NA; d_call: TRBD2; j_call: TRBJ2-3; cdr3_aa: CASSLDGRADVRYF; cdr3_nt: TGTGCCAGCAGCTTAGACGGGAGGGCCGATGTGCGGTATTTT
v_call: TRBV5-5; cdr3_length: 15; clone_size: NA; d_call: NA; j_call: TRBJ1-5; cdr3_aa: CASSLGPITNQPQHF; cdr3_nt: TGTGCCAGCAGCTTGGGACCGATTACCAATCAGCCCCAGCATTTT
v_call: TRBV6-1; cdr3_length: 15; clone_size: NA; d_call: TRBD1; j_call: TRBJ1-1; cdr3_aa: CASSERTGGNTEAFF; cdr3_nt: TGTGCCAGCAGTGAACGGACAGGGGGGAACACTGAAGCTTTCTTT
v_call: TRBV29-1; cdr3_length: 13; clone_size: few; d_call: TRBD1; j_call: TRBJ2-7; cdr3_aa: CSVEDQGAYEQYF; cdr3_nt: TGCAGCGTTGAAGATCAGGGGGCCTACGAGCAGTACTTC
v_call: TRBV6-4; cdr3_length: 13; clone_size: few; d_call: NA; j_call: TRBJ2-3; cdr3_aa: CASRSKGTDTQYF; cdr3_nt: TGTGCCAGCAGGTCAAAGGGGACAGATACGCAGTATTTT
v_call: TRBV9; cdr3_length: 14; clone_size: NA; d_call: NA; j_call: TRBJ2-3; cdr3_aa: CASSYGGGTDTQYF; cdr3_nt: TGTGCCAGCAGCTACGGGGGCGGCACAGATACGCAGTATTTT
v_call: TRBV6-4; cdr3_length: 14; clone_size: NA; d_call: NA; j_call: TRBJ2-7; cdr3_aa: CASILSDRSYEQYF; cdr3_nt: TGTGCCAGCATTTTATCGGACCGCTCCTACGAGCAGTACTTC
v_call: TRBV7-9; cdr3_length: 14; clone_size: NA; d_call: NA; j_call: TRBJ1-2; cdr3_aa: CASSFQVAGYGYTF; cdr3_nt: TGTGCCAGCAGCTTTCAGGTAGCGGGCTATGGCTACACCTTC
v_call: TRBV27; cdr3_length: 14; clone_size: NA; d_call: TRBD1; j_call: TRBJ2-7; cdr3_aa: CASRGQGDTYEQYF; cdr3_nt: TGTGCCAGCAGAGGACAGGGGGACACCTACGAGCAGTACTTC
v_call: TRBV4-2; cdr3_length: 16; clone_size: NA; d_call: NA; j_call: TRBJ1-4; cdr3_aa: CASSQDRGGGNEKLFF; cdr3_nt: TGTGCCAGCAGCCAAGATCGGGGCGGGGGGAATGAAAAACTGTTTTTT
v_call: TRBV5-1; cdr3_length: 12; clone_size: NA; d_call: TRBD1; j_call: TRBJ2-7; cdr3_aa: CASRTGSYEQYF; cdr3_nt: TGCGCCAGTAGGACAGGGTCCTACGAGCAGTACTTC
v_call: TRBV6-5; cdr3_length: 13; clone_size: NA; d_call: NA; j_call: TRBJ2-3; cdr3_aa: CASSYRGTDTQYF; cdr3_nt: TGTGCCAGCAGTTACCGGGGAACAGATACGCAGTATTTT
v_call: TRBV27; cdr3_length: 15; clone_size: NA; d_call: NA; j_call: TRBJ2-1; cdr3_aa: CASRPRGSSYNEQFF; cdr3_nt: TGTGCCAGCAGACCCCGGGGGAGCTCCTACAATGAGCAGTTCTTC
v_call: TRBV4-1; cdr3_length: 14; clone_size: many; d_call: NA; j_call: TRBJ1-3; cdr3_aa: CASSQVGPGNTIYF; cdr3_nt: TGCGCCAGCAGCCAAGTGGGGCCTGGAAACACCATATATTTT
v_call: TRBV5-4; cdr3_length: 14; clone_size: NA; d_call: NA; j_call: TRBJ1-2; cdr3_aa: CASSTDSQLFAYTF; cdr3_nt: TGTGCCAGCAGCACGGACAGCCAACTTTTCGCCTACACCTTC
v_call: TRBV5-6; cdr3_length: 14; clone_size: NA; d_call: NA; j_call: TRBJ1-1; cdr3_aa: CASSFIGRNTEAFF; cdr3_nt: TGTGCCAGCAGCTTTATTGGGAGAAACACTGAAGCTTTCTTT